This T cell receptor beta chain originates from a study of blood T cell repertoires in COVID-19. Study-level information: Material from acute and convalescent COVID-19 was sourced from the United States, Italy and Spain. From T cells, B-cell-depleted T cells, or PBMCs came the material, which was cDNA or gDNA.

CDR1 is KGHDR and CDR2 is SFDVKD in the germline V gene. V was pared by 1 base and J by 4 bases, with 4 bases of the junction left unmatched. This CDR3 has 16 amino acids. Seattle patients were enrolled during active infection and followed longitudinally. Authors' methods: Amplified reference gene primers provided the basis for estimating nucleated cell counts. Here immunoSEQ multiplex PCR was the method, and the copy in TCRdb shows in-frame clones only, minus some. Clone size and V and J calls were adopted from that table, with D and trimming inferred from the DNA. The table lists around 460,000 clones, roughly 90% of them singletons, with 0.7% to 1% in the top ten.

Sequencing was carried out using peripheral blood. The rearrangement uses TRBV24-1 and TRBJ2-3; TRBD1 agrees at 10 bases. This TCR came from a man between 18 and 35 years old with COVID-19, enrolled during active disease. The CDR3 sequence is CATSDLGDRGPDTQYF. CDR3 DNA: TGTGCCACCAGTGATTTAGGGGACAGGGGCCCAGATACGCAGTATTTT.